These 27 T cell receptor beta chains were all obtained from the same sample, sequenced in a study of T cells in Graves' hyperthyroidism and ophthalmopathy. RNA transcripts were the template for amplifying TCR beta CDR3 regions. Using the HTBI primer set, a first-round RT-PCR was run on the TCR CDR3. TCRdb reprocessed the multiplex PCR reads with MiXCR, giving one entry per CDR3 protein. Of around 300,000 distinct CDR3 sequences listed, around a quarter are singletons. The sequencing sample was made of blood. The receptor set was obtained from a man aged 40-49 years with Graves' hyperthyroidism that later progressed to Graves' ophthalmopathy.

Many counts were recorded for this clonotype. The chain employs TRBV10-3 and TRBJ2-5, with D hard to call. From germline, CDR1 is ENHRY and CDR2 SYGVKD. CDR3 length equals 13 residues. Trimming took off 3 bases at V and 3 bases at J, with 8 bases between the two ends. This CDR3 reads CAISDLNKETQYF. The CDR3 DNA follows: TGTGCCATCAGTGATTTAAACAAAGAGACCCAGTACTTC.

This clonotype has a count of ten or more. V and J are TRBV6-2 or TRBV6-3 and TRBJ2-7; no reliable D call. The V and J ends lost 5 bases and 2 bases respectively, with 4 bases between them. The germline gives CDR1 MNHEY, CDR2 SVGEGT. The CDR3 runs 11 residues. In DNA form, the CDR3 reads TGTGCCAGCAGTGGCCCCTACGAGCAGTACTTC. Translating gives CASSGPYEQYF.

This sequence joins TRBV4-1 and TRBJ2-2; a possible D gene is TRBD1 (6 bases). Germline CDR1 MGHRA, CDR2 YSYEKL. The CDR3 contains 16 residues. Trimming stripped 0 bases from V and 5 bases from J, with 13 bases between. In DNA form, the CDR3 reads TGCGCCAGCAGCCAAGAGTCAGGGGTTAGGACCGGGGAGCTGTTTTTT. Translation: CASSQESGVRTGELFF.

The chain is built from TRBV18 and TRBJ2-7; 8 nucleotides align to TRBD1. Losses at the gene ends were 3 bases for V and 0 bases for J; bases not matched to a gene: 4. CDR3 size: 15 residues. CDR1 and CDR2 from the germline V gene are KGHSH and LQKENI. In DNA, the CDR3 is TGTGCCAGCTCACCCCAGGGACAGGACTCCTACGAGCAGTACTTC. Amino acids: CASSPQGQDSYEQYF.

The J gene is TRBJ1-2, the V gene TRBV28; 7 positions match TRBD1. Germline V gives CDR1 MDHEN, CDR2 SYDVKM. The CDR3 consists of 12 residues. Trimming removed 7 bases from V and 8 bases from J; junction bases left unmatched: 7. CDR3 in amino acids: CASMTGPGGYTF. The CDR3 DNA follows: TGTGCCAGCATGACAGGGCCTGGGGGCTACACCTTC.

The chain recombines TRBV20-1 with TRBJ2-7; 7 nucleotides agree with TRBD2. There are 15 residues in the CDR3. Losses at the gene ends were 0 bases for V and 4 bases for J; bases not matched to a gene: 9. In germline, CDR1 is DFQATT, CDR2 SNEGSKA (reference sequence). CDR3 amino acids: CSARDYRGSAYEQYF. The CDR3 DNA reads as TGCAGTGCTAGAGATTATCGCGGGAGTGCGTACGAGCAGTACTTC.

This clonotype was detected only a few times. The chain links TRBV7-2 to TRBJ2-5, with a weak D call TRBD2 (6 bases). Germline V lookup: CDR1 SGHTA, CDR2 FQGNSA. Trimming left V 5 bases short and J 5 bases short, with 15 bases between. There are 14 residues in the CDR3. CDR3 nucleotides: TGTGCCAGCAGCCCCGTGGGGAGGAGGGAGACCCAGTACTTC. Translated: CASSPVGRRETQYF.

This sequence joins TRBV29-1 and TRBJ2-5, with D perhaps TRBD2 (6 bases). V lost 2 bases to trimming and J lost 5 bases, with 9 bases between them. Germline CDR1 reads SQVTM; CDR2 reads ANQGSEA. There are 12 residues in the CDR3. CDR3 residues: CSVETSWETQYF. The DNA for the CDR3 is TGCAGCGTTGAAACTAGCTGGGAGACCCAGTACTTC. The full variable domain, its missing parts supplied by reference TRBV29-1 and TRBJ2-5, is SAVISQKPSRDICQRGTSLTIQCQVDSQVTMMFWYRQQPGQSLTLIATANQGSEATYESGFVIDKFPISRPNLTFSTLTVSNMSPEDSSIYLCSVETSWETQYFGPGTRLLVL.

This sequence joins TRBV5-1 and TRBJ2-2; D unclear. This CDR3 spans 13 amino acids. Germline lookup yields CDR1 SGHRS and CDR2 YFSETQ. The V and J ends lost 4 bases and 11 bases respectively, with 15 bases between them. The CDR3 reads CASSLGDGGELFF. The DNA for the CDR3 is TGCGCCAGCAGCCTTGGCGATGGCGGTGAGCTGTTTTTT.

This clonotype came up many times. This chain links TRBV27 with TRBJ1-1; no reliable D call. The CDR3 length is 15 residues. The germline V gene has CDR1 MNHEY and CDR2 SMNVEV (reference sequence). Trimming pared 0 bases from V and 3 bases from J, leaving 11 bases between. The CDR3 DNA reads TGTGCCAGCAGTTTATCCTGGGGTGGAGACACTGAAGCTTTCTTT. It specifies CASSLSWGGDTEAFF.

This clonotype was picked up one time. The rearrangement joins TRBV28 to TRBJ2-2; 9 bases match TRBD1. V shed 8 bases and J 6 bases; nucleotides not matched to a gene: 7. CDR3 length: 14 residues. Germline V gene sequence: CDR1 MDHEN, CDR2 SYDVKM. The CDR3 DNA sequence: TGTGCCAGCGAGGACAGGGGTTTCTCCGGGGAGCTGTTTTTT. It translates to CASEDRGFSGELFF.

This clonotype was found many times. In DNA form, the CDR3 reads TGTGCCAGCACAGGAACAGGGCGTGGGACTGAAGCTTTCTTT. It translates to CASTGTGRGTEAFF. The V and J genes are TRBV6-5 and TRBJ1-1; D is perhaps TRBD1 (6 bases). Germline CDR1 reads MNHEY; CDR2 reads SVGAGI. Trimming took off 7 bases at V and 5 bases at J, with 17 bases between the two ends. This CDR3 contains 14 residues.

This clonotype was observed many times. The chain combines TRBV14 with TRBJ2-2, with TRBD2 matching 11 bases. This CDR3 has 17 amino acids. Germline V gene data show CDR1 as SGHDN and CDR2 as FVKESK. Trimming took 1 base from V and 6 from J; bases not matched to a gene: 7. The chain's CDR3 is CASSQGLLAGVPGELFF. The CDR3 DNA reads TGTGCCAGCAGCCAAGGCCTACTAGCGGGGGTACCCGGGGAGCTGTTTTTT. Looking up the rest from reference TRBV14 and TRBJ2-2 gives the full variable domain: EAGVTQFPSHSVIEKGQTVTLRCDPISGHDNLYWYRRVMGKEIKFLLHFVKESKQDESGMPNNRFLAERTGGTYSTLKVQPAELEDSGVYFCASSQGLLAGVPGELFFGEGSRLTVL.

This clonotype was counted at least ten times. The CDR3 spells CASSEPVTGGSQETQYF. The CDR3 bases are TGTGCCAGCAGTGAACCCGTGACAGGGGGGAGTCAAGAGACCCAGTACTTC. The chain links TRBV25-1 to TRBJ2-5, with 9 nucleotides matching TRBD1. CDR3 length: 17 amino acids. The germline V gene has CDR1 MGHDK and CDR2 SYGVNS. Unmatched junction bases numbered 9, after V lost 2 bases and J lost 2 bases.

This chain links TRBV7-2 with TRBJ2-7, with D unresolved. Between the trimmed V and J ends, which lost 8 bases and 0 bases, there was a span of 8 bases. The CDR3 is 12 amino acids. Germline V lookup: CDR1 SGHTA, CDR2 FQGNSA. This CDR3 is CASQDGSYEQYF. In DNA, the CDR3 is TGTGCCAGCCAAGACGGCTCCTACGAGCAGTACTTC.

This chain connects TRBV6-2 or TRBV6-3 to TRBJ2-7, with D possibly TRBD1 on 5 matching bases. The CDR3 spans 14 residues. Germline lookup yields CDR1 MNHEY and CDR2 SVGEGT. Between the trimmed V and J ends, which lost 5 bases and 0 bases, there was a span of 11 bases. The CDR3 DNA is TGTGCCAGCAGTCCTACGACAGTCTCCTACGAGCAGTACTTC. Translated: CASSPTTVSYEQYF.

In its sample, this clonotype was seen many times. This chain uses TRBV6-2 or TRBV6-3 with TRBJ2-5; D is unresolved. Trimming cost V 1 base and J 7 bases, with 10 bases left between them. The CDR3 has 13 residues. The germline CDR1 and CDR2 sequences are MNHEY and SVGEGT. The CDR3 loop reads CASSYYLPRTQYF. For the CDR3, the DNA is TGTGCCAGCAGTTACTACTTGCCCCGGACCCAGTACTTC.

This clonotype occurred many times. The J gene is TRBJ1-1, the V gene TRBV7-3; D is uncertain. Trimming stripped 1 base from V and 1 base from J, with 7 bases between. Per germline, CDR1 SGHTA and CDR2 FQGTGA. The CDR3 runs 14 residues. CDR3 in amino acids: CASSLMSANTEAFF. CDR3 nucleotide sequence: TGTGCCAGCAGCTTAATGTCGGCGAACACTGAAGCTTTCTTT. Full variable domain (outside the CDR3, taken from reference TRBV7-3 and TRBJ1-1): GAGVSQTPSNKVTEKGKYVELRCDPISGHTALYWYRQSLGQGPEFLIYFQGTGAADDSGLPNDRFFAVRPEGSVSTLKIQRTERGDSAVYLCASSLMSANTEAFFGQGTRLTVV.

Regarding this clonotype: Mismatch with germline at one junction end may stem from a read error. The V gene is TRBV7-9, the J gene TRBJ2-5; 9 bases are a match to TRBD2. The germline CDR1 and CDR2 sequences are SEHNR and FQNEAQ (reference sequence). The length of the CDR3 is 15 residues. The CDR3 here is CASSSPGTSRETQYF. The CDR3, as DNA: TGTGCCAGCAGCTCACCCGGGACTAGCCGTGAGACCCAATACTTC.

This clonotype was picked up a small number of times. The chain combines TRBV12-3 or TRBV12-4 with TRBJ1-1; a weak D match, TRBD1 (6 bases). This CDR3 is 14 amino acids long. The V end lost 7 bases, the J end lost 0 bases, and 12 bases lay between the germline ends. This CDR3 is CASTAGAMNTEAFF. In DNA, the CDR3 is TGTGCCAGCACCGCAGGGGCCATGAACACTGAAGCTTTCTTT.

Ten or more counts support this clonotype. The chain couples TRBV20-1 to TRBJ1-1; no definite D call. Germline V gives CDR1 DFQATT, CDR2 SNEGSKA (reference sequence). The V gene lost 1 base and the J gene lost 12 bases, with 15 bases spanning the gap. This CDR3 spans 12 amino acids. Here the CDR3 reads CSARGSRWETFF. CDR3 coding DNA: TGCAGTGCTAGAGGATCCAGGTGGGAAACTTTCTTT.

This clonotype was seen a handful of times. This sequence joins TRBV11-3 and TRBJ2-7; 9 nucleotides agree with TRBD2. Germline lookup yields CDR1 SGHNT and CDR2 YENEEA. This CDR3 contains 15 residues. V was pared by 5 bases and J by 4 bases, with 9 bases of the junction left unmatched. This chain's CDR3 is CASSLNWLAGYEQYF. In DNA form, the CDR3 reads TGTGCCAGCAGCCTCAATTGGCTAGCGGGGTACGAGCAGTACTTC. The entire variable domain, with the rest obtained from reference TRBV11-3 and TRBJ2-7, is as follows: EAGVVQSPRYKIIEKKQPVAFWCNPISGHNTLYWYLQNLGQGPELLIRYENEEAVDDSQLPKDRFSAERLKGVDSTLKIQPAELGDSAVYLCASSLNWLAGYEQYFGPGTRLTVT.

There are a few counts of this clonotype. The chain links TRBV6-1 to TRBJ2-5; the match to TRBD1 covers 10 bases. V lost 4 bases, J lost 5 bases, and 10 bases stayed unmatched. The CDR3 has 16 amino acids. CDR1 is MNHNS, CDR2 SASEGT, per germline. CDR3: CASSGTRGTGDETQYF. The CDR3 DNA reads TGTGCCAGCAGTGGGACACGCGGGACAGGGGATGAGACCCAGTACTTC.

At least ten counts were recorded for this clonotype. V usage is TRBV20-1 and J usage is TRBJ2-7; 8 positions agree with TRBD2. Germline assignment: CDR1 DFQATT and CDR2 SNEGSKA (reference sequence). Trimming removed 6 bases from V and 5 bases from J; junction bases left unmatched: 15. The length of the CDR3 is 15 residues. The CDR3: CSAGGGRPRSHEQYF. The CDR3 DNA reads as TGCAGTGCCGGGGGCGGGAGGCCCAGGTCCCACGAGCAGTACTTC.

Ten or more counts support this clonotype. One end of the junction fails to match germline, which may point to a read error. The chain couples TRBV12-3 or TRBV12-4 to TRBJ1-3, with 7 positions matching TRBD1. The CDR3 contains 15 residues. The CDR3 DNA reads TGTGCCAGCAGACCACAGGGGACGGACGGAAACACCACATATTTT. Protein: CASRPQGTDGNTTYF.

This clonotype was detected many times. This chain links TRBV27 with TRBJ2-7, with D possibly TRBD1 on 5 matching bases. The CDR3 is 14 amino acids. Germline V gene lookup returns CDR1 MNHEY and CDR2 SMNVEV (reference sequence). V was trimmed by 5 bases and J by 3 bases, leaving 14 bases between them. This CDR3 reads CASSLPGQGYEQYF. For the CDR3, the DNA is TGTGCCAGCAGTCTTCCCGGCCAGGGCTACGAGCAGTACTTC.

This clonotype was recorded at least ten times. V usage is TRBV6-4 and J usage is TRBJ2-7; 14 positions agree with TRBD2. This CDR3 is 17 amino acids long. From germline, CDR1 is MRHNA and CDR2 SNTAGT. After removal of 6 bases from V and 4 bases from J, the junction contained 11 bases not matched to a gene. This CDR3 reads CASRDRVRTSGRYEQYF. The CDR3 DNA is TGTGCCAGCAGGGACCGGGTCCGGACTAGCGGGAGGTACGAGCAGTACTTC.